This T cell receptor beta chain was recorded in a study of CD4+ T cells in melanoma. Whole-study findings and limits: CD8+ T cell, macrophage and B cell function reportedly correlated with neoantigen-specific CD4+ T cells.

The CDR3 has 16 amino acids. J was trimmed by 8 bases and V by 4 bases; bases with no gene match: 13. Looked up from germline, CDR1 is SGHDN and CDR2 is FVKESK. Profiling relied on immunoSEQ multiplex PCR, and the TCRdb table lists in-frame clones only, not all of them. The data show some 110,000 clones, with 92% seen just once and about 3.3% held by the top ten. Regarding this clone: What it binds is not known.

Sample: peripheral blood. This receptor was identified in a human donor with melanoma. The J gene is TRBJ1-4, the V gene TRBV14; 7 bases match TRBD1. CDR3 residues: CASSRAQEVRGEKLFF. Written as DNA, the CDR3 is TGTGCCAGCAGCCGAGCACAAGAAGTCAGGGGGGAAAAACTGTTTTTT.